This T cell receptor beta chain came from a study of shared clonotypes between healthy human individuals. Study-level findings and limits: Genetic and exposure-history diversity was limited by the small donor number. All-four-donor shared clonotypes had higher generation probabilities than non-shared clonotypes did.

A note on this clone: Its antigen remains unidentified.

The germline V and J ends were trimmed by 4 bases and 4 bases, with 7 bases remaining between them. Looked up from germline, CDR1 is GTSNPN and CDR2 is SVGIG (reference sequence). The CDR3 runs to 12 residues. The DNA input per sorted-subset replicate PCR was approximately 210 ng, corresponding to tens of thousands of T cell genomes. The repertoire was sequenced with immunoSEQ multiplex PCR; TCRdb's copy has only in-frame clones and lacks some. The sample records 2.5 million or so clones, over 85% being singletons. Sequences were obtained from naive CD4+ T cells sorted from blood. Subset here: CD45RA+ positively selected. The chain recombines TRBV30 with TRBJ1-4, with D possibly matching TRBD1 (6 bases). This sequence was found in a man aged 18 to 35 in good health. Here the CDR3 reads CAWTGVNEKLFF. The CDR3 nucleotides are TGTGCCTGGACAGGGGTTAATGAAAAACTGTTTTTT.